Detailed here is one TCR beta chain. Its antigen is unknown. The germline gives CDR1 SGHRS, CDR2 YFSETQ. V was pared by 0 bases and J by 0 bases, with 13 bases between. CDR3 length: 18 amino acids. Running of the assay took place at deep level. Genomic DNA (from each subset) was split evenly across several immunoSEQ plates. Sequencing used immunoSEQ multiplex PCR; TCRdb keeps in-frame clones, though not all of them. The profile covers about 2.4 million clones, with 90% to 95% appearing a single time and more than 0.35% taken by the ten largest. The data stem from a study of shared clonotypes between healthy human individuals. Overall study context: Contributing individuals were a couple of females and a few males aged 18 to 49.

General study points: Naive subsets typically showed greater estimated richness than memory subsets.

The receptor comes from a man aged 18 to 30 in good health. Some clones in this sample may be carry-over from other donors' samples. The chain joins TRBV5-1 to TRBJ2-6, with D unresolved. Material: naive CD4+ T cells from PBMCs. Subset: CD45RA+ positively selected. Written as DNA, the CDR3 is TGCGCCAGCAGCTTGGAACAAAGCCCTAACTCTGGGGCCAACGTCCTGACTTTC. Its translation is CASSLEQSPNSGANVLTF.